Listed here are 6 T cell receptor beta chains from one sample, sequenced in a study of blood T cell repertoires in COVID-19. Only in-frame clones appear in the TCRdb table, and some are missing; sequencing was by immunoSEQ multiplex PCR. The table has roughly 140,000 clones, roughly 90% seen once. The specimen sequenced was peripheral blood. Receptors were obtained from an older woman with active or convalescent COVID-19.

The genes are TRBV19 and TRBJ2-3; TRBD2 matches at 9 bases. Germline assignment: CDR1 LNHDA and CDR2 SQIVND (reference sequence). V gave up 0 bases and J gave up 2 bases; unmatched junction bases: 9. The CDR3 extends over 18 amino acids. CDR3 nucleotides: TGTGCCAGTAGTATAGAGGGCCCAGCGGGGGGCCCCACAGATACGCAGTATTTT. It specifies CASSIEGPAGGPTDTQYF.

In DNA form, the CDR3 reads TGTGCCAGCAGCGTAGGAAGTAGCGGGGACCAAGAGACCCAGTACTTC. Its translation: CASSVGSSGDQETQYF. The chain combines TRBV9 with TRBJ2-5, with 8 bases that match TRBD2. V trimming: 0 bases; J trimming: 0 bases; junction bases outside the gene matches: 4. Germline CDR1 is SGDLS and CDR2 is YYNGEE. This CDR3 comprises 16 residues.

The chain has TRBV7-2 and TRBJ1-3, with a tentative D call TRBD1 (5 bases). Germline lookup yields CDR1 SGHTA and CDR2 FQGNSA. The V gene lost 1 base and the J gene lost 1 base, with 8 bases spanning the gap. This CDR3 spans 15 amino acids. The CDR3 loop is CASSLGAGSGNTIYF. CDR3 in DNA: TGTGCCAGCAGCTTAGGGGCAGGGTCTGGAAACACCATATATTTT.

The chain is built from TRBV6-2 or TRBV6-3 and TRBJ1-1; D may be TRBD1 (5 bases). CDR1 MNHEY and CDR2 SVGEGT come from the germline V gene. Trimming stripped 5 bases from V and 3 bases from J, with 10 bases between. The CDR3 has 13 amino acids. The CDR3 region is CASSQTVYTEAFF. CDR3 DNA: TGTGCCAGCAGTCAGACAGTTTACACTGAAGCTTTCTTT.

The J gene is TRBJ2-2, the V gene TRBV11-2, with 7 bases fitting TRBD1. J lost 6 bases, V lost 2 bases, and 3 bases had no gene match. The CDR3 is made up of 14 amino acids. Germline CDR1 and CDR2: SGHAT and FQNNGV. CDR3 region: CASSLRQGPGELFF. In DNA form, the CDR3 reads TGTGCCAGCAGCTTAAGACAGGGCCCCGGGGAGCTGTTTTTT.

CDR3 loop: CASRLRQGLGTEAFF. The CDR3 DNA reads as TGTGCCAGCAGGCTACGACAGGGTTTAGGGACTGAAGCTTTCTTT. The chain couples TRBV2 to TRBJ1-1, with 7 bases fitting TRBD1. CDR1 and CDR2 (germline): SNHLY, FYNNEI. The CDR3 has 15 residues. The V segment lost 6 bases and the J segment 5 bases; nucleotides outside the gene matches: 12.